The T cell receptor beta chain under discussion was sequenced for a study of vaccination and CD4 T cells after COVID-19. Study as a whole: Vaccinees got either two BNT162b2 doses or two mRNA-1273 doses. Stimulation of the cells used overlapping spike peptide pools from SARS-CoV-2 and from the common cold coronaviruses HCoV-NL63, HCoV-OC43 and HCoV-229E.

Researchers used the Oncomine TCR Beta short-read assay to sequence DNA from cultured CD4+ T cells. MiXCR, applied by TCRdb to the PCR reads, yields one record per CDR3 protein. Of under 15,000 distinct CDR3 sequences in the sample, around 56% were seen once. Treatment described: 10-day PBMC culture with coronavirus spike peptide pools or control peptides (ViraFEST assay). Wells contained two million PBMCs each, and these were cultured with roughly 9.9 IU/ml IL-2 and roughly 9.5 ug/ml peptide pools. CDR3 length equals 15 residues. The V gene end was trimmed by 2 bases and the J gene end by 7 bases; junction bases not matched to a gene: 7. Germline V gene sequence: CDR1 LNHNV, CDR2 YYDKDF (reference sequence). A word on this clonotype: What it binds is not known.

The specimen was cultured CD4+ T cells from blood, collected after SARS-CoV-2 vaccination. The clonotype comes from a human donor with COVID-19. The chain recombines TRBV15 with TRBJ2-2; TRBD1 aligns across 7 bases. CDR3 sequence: CATSRPDRAVGELFF. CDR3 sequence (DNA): TGTGCCACCAGCAGACCCGACAGGGCGGTCGGGGAGCTGTTTTTT.